This record concerns one T cell receptor (beta chain) sequence. Libraries were prepared by immunoSEQ multiplex PCR; TCRdb keeps only in-frame clonotypes and omits some of them. The sample contains 200,000 to 250,000 clones, 82% of which appear only once. These data belong to a study of blood T cell repertoires in COVID-19. The CDR3 is made up of 18 amino acids. From germline, CDR1 is SGHTA and CDR2 FQGNSA. The ends lost 5 bases at V and 0 bases at J; junction bases unmatched: 14. This chain links TRBV7-2 with TRBJ2-7, with 9 bases that match TRBD2. The TCR originated in a woman in her 70s with COVID-19, enrolled during active disease. Input material: peripheral blood. DNA of the CDR3: TGTGCCAGCAGCCCGAAGACGGGGTGGCGGGGGGGCTCCTACGAGCAGTACTTC. Protein sequence: CASSPKTGWRGGSYEQYF.